This T cell receptor (beta chain) stems from a study of identical twins. This clonotype was detected a few times. Its cognate antigen is unknown. In every case, the donor was a healthy Caucasian. Study findings and constraints: These conclusions were based on statistical analysis (cross-sectional, not following the same donors). Model-predicted out-of-frame TCR alpha sharing fell below observed values in monozygotic twins.

V was cut by 0 bases and J by 6 bases, with 6 bases left in between. This CDR3 contains 13 residues. TCRdb re-called the 5' RACE reads through MiXCR, storing one row per CDR3 protein. The sample gives about 530,000 distinct CDR3 sequences, around 22% of which show up once; roughly 0.5% is in the top ten. Separately, the same data were catalogued under a study of yellow fever vaccine responses in identical twins. From that report: Reportedly, twins' vaccine T cell responses looked partly convergent and partly personalized.

What was sequenced was CD4+ T cells sorted from blood. This sequence was found in a woman in her late teens or twenties in good health. This chain uses TRBV12-3 or TRBV12-4 with TRBJ1-5, with D hard to call. CDR3 coding DNA: TGTGCCAGCAGTTTAGCGCTAAGTCAGCCCCAGCATTTT. Protein sequence: CASSLALSQPQHF.